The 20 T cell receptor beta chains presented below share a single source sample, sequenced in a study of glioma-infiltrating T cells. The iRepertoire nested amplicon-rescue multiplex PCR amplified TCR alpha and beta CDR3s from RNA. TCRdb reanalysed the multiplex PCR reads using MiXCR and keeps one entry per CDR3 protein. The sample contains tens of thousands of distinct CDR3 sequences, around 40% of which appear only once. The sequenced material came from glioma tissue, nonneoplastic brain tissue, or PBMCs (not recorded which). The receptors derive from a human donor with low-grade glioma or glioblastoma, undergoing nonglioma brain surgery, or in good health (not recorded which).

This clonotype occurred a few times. CDR3 in DNA: TGCAGCGTTGAAGAGGGGGACAGGGGGGACCAAGAGACCCAGTACTTC. This encodes CSVEEGDRGDQETQYF. The chain combines TRBV29-1 with TRBJ2-5, with 11 nucleotides matching TRBD1. The J segment lost 0 bases and the V segment lost 0 bases, leaving 3 bases of the junction unmatched. The germline V gene has CDR1 SQVTM and CDR2 ANQGSEA. The CDR3 sequence is 16 residues long.

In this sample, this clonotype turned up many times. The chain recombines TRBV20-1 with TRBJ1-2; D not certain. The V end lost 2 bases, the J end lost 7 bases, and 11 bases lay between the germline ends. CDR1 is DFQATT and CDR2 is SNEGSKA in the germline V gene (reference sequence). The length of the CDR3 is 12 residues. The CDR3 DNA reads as TGCAGTGCTAGAAGTGACTGGCGTGGCTACACCTTC. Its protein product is CSARSDWRGYTF.

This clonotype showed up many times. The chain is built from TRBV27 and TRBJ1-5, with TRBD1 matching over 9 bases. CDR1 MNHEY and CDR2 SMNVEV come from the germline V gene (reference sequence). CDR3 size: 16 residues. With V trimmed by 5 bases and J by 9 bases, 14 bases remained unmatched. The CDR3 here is CASSPDPGTGPRPQHF. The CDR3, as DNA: TGTGCCAGCAGTCCGGACCCCGGGACAGGGCCGAGGCCCCAGCATTTT.

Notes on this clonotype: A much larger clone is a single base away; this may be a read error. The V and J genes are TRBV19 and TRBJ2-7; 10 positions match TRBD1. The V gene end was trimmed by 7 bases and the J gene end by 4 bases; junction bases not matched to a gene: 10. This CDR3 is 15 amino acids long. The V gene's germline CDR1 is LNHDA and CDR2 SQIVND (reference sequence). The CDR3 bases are TGTGCCAGTAATCTACCGGGACAGGGGATATACGAGCAGTACTTC. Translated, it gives CASNLPGQGIYEQYF.

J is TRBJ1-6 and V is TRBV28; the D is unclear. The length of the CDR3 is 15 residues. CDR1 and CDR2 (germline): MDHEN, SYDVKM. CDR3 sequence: CVSSLQSSYNSPLHF. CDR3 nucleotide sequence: TGTGTTAGCAGTTTACAGAGCTCCTATAATTCACCCCTCCACTTT.

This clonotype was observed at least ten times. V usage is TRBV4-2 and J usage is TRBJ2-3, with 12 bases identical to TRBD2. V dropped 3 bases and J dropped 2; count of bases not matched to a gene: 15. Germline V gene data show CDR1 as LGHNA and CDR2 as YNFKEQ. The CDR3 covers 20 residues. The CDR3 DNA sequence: TGTGCCAGCAGCCAGATGACTAGCGGGGGCCCATTCAAGCACACAGATACGCAGTATTTT. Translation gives CASSQMTSGGPFKHTDTQYF.

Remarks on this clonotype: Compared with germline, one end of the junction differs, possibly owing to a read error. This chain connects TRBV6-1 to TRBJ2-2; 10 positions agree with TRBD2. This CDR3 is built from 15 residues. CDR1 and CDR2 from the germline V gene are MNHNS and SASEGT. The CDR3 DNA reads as TGTGCCAGCACCAGACTAGCGGGCAAAACCGGGCAGCTGTTTTTT. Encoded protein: CASTRLAGKTGQLFF.

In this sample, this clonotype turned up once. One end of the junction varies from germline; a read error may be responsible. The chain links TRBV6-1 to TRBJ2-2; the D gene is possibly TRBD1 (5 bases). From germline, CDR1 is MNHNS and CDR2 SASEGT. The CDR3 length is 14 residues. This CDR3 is CVSSFQGNTGELFF. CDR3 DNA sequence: TGTGTCAGCAGTTTTCAGGGGAACACCGGGGAGCTGTTTTTT.

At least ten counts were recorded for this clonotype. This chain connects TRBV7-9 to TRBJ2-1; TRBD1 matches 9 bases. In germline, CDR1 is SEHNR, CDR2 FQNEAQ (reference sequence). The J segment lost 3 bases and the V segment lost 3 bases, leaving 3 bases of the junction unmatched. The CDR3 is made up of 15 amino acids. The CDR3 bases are TGTGCCAGCAGCTTGGACAGGGGACTCTACAATGAGCAGTTCTTC. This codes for CASSLDRGLYNEQFF.

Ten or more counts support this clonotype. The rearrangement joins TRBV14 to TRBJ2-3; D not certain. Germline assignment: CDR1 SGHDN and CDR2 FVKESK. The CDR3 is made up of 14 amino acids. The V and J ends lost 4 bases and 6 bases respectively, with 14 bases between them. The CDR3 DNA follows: TGTGCCAGCAGCCCGGTTATGAGGTCGGATACGCAGTATTTT. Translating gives CASSPVMRSDTQYF.

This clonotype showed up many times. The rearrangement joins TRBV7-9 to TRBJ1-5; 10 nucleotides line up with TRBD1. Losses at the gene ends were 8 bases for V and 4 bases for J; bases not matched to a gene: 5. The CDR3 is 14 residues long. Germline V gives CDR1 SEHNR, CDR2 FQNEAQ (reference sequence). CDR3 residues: CASGTGDINQPQHF. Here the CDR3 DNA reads TGTGCCAGCGGGACAGGGGATATAAATCAGCCCCAGCATTTT.

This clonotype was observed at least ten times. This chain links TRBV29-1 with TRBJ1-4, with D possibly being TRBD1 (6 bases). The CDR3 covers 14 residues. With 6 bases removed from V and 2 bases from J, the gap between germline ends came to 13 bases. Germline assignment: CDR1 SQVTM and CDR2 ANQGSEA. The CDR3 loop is CSVKQGETNEKLFF. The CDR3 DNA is TGCAGCGTCAAACAGGGAGAGACTAATGAAAAACTGTTTTTT.

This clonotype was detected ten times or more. The CDR3 nucleotides are TGTGCCAGCAGTTACGGAGGTTCACCCCTCCACTTT. It specifies CASSYGGSPLHF. This rearrangement joins TRBV6-6 to TRBJ1-6, with D unresolved. The CDR3 is 12 amino acids. Germline CDR1 MNHNY, CDR2 SVGAGI (reference sequence). Trimming cost V 2 bases and J 9 bases, with 5 bases left between them.

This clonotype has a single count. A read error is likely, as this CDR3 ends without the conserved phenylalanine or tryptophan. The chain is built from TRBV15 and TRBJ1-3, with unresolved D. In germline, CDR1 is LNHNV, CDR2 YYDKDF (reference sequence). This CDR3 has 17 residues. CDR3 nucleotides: TGTGCCACCAGCAGAGATCTCGGCACGGCATCTGTAAACACCATATATTAT. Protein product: CATSRDLGTASVNTIYY.

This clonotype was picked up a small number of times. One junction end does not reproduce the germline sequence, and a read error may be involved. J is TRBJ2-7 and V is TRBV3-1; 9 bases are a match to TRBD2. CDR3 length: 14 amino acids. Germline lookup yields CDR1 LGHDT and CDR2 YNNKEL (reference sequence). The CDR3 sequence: CASSQRGTSREVHF. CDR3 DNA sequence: TGTGCCAGCAGCCAACGTGGGACTAGCCGGGAGGTGCACTTC.

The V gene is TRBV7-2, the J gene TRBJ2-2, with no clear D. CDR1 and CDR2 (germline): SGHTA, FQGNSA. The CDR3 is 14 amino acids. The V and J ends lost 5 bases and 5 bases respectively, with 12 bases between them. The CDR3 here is CASSPDWGTGELFF. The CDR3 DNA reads TGTGCCAGCAGCCCAGATTGGGGTACCGGGGAGCTGTTTTTT.

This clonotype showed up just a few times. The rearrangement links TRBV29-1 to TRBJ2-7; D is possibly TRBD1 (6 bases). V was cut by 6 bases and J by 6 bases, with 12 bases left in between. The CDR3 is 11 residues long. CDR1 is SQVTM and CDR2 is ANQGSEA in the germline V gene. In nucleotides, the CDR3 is TGCAGCGTCGTTACAGGGTTCGAGCAGTACTTC. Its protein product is CSVVTGFEQYF.

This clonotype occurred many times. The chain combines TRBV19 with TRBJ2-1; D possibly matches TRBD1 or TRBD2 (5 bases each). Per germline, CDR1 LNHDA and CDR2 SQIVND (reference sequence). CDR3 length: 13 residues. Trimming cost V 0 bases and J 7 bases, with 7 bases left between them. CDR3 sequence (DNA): TGTGCCAGTAGTATAGAGGGGGAGAATGAGCAGTTCTTC. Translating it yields CASSIEGENEQFF. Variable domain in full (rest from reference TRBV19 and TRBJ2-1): DGGITQSPKYLFRKEGQNVTLSCEQNLNHDAMYWYRQDPGQGLRLIYYSQIVNDFQKGDIAEGYSVSREKKESFPLTVTSAQKNPTAFYLCASSIEGENEQFFGPGTRLTVL.

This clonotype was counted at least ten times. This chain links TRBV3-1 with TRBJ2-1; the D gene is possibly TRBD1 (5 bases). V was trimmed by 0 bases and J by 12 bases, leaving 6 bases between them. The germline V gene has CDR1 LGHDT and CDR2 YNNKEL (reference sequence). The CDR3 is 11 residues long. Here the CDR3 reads CASSQDQGQFF. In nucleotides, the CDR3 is TGTGCCAGCAGCCAAGATCAGGGGCAGTTCTTC.

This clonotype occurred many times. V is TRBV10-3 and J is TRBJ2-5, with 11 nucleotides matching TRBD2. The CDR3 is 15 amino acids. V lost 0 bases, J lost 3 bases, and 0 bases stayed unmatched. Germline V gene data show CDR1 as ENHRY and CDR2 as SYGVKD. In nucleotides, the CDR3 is TGTGCCATCAGTGAGTCGACTAGCGGGGAAGAGACCCAGTACTTC. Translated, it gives CAISESTSGEETQYF.